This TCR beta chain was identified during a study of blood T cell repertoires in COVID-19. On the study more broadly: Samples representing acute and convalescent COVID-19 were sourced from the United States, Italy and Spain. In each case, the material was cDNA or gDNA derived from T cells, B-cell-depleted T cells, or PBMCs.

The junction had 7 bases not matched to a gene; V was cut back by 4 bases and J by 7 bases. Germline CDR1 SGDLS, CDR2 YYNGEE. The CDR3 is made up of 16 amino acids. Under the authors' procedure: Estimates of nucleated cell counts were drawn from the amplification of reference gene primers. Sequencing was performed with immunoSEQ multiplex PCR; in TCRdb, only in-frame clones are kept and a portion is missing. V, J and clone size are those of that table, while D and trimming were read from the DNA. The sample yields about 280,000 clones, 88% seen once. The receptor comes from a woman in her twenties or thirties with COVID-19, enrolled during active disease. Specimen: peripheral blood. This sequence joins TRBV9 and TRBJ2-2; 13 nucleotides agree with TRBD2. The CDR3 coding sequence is TGTGCCAGCAGCCCAGGACTAGCGGGAGTACACGGGGAGCTGTTTTTT. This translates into CASSPGLAGVHGELFF. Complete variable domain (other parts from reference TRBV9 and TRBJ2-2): DSGVTQTPKHLITATGQRVTLRCSPRSGDLSVYWYQQSLDQGLQFLIQYYNGEERAKGNILERFSAQQFPDLHSELNLSSLELGDSALYFCASSPGLAGVHGELFFGEGSRLTVL.